The clone carrying this TCR beta chain turned up a few times. Deletions cut 3 bases from V and 6 bases from J, with 21 bases between. This CDR3 has 16 residues. Germline V gives CDR1 LGHDT, CDR2 YNNKEL (reference sequence). Unique molecular identifiers were used in preparing the TCRbeta library. Using its own MiXCR run on the PCR reads, TCRdb lists one record per CDR3 protein. The sample yields 450,000 to 500,000 distinct CDR3 sequences, approximately 12% seen once. The source of the sample is a study of T-cell reconstitution after alpha-beta-depleted transplantation in children. The TCR originated in a human donor who donated a stem cell graft to a child with combined immunodeficiency. Source: PBMCs from the stem cell graft donor, taken from the stem cell graft. This chain connects TRBV3-1 to TRBJ2-7, with a weak D call TRBD2 (7 bases). CDR3 sequence: CASSQLGGGAVSEQYF. CDR3 nucleotides: TGTGCCAGCAGCCAGTTGGGAGGGGGGGCCGTCTCCGAGCAGTACTTC.